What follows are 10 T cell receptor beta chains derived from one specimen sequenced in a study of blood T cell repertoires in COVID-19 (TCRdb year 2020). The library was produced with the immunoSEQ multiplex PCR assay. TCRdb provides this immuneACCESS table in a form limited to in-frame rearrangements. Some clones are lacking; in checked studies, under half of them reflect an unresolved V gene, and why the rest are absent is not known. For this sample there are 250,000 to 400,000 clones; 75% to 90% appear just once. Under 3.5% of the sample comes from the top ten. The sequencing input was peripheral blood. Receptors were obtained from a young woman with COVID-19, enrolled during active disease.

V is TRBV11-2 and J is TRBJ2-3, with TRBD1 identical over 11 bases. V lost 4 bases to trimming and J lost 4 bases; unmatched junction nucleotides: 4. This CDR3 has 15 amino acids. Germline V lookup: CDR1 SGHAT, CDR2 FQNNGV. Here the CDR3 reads CASSWDRGGSDTQYF. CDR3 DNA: TGTGCCAGCAGCTGGGACAGGGGGGGGTCAGATACGCAGTATTTT.

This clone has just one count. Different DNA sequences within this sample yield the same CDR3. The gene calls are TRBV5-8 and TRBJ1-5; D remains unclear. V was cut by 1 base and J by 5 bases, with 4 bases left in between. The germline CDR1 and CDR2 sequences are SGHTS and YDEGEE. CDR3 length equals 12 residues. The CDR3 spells CASSLRDQPQHF. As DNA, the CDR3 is TGTGCCAGCAGCTTGCGGGATCAGCCCCAGCATTTT. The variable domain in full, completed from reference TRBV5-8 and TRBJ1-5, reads EAGVTQSPTHLIKTRGQQATLRCSPISGHTSVYWYQQALGLGLQFLLWYDEGEERNRGNFPPRFSGRQFPNYSSELNVNALELEDSALYLCASSLRDQPQHFGDGTRLSIL.

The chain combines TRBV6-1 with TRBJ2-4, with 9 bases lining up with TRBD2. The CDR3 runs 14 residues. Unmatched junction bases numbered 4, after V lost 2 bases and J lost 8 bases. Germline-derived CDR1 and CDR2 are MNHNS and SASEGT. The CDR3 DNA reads TGTGCCAGCAGTGAACGGGGCGGGAGGGACATTCAGTACTTC. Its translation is CASSERGGRDIQYF.

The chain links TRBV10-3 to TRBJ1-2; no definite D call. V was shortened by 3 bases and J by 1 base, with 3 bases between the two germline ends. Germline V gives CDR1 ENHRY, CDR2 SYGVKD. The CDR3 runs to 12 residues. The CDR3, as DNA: TGTGCCATCAGTGACAATAACTATGGCTACACCTTC. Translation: CAISDNNYGYTF.

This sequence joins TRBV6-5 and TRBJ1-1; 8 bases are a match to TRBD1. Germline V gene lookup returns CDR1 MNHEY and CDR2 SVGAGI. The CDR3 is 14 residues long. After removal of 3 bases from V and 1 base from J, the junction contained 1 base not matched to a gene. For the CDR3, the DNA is TGTGCCAGCAGTTATCAGGGGGCGAACACTGAAGCTTTCTTT. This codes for CASSYQGANTEAFF.

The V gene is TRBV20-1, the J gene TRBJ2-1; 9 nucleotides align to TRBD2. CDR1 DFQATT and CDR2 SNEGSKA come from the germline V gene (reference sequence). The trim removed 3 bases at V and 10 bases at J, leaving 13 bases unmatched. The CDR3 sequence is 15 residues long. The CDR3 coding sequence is TGCAGTGCTAGTGGGGGGCTAGCGGGGAGAGGGGAGCAGTTCTTC. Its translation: CSASGGLAGRGEQFF.

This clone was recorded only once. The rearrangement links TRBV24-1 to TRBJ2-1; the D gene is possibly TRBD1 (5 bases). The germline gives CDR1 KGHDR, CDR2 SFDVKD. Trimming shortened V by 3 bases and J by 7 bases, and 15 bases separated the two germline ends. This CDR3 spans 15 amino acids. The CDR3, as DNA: TGTGCCACCAGTGATAGGGTAGTCAAGGGGAATGAGCAGTTCTTC. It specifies CATSDRVVKGNEQFF.

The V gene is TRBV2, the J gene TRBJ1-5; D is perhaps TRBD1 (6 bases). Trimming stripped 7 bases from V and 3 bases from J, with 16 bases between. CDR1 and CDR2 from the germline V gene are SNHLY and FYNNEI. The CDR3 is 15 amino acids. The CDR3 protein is CASTWGLDDNQPQHF. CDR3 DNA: TGTGCCAGCACCTGGGGGCTAGATGACAATCAGCCCCAGCATTTT.

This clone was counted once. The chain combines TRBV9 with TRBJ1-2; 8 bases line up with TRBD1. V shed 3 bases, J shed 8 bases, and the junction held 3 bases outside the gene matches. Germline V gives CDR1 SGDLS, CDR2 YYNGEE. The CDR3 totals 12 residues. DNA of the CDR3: TGTGCCAGCAGCGCGACAGGGGTCGGCTACACCTTC. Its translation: CASSATGVGYTF.

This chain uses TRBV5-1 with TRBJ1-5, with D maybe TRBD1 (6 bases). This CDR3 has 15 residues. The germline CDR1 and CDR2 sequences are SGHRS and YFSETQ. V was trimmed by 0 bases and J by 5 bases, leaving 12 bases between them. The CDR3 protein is CASSLEAGADQPQHF. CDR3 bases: TGCGCCAGCAGCTTGGAGGCAGGGGCTGATCAGCCCCAGCATTTT. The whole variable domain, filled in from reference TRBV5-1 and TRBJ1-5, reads KAGVTQTPRYLIKTRGQQVTLSCSPISGHRSVSWYQQTPGQGLQFLFEYFSETQRNKGNFPGRFSGRQFSNSRSEMNVSTLELGDSALYLCASSLEAGADQPQHFGDGTRLSIL.